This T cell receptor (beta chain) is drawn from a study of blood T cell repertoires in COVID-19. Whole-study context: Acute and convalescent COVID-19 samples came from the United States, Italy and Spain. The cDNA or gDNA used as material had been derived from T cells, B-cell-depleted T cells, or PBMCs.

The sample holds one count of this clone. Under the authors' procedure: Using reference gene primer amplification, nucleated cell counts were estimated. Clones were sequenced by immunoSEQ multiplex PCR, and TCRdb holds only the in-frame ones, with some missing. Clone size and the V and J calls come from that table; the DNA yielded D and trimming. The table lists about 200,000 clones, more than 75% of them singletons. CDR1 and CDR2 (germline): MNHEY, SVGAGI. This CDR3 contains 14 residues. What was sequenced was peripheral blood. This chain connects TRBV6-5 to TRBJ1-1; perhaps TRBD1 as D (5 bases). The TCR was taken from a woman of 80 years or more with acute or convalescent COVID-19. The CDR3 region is CAAGVREPNTEAFF. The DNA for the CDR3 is TGTGCGGCGGGGGTTAGGGAACCGAACACTGAAGCTTTCTTT.